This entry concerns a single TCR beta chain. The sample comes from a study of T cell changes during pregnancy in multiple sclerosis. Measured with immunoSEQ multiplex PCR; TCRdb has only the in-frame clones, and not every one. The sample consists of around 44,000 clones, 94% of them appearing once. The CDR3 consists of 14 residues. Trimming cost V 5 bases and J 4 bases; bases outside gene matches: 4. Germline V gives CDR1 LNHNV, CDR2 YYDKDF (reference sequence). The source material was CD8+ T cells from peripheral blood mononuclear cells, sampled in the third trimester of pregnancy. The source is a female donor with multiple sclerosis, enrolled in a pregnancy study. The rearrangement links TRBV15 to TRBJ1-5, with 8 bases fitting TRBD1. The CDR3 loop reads CATSPGQANQPQHF. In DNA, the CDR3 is TGTGCCACCAGCCCGGGACAGGCTAATCAGCCCCAGCATTTT.